This paragraph covers one TCR beta chain sequence. Its antigen is unknown. This entry comes from a study of chemoradiotherapy in HPV16-positive cancers. About the study: Candidate HPV-specific T-cell clones and common TCR motifs came from functional assays in two HPV16-positive patients. Study-level results: Non-HPV-specific T cells did not expand in tumors during treatment, whereas candidate HPV-specific clones and E7-related motifs did.

Profiled with immunoSEQ multiplex PCR; TCRdb holds only in-frame clones, not every one. The sample consists of 15,000 to 20,000 clones, around 77% of them appearing once. The V gene's germline CDR1 is KGHSH and CDR2 LQKENI. The CDR3 is made up of 14 amino acids. The V and J ends lost 0 bases and 9 bases respectively, with 14 bases between them. V is TRBV18 and J is TRBJ1-1; D unresolved. This clonotype was sampled from a human donor with HPV-associated anogenital cancer. Sample acquisition took place from a patient who underwent chemoradiotherapy. CDR3 in DNA: TGTGCCAGCTCACCACCAGCAACTCCATTGAAAGCTTTCTTT. Residues: CASSPPATPLKAFF.